These 32 T cell receptor beta chains were all obtained from the same sample, sequenced in a study of blood T cell repertoires in COVID-19. Generated by immunoSEQ multiplex PCR, the TCRdb table keeps only in-frame clones and is missing some. The top ten hold about 6.5% of the sample, which has tens of thousands of clones, 76% seen once. Sequenced material: peripheral blood. The receptor set was obtained from an older man with acute or convalescent COVID-19.

The rearrangement uses TRBV5-8 and TRBJ1-2, with D uncertain. Trimming cost V 0 bases and J 4 bases, with 10 bases left between them. This CDR3 is 14 amino acids long. Germline CDR1 and CDR2: SGHTS and YDEGEE. This CDR3 reads CASSLDGFLYGYTF. The CDR3 coding sequence is TGTGCCAGCAGCTTGGACGGGTTTCTCTATGGCTACACCTTC.

This chain connects TRBV5-4 to TRBJ1-2; 10 bases map to TRBD1. CDR1 is SGHNT and CDR2 is YYREEE in the germline V gene (reference sequence). This CDR3 has 19 residues. V was pared by 5 bases and J by 3 bases, with 19 bases of the junction left unmatched. DNA of the CDR3: TGTGCCAGCAGTGAGCAACCACCGGGACAGGGGCCCTCTTACTATGGCTACACCTTC. It translates to CASSEQPPGQGPSYYGYTF. Together with reference TRBV5-4 and TRBJ1-2, the CDR3 gives the full variable domain: ETGVTQSPTHLIKTRGQQVTLRCSSQSGHNTVSWYQQALGQGPQFIFQYYREEENGRGNFPPRFSGLQFPNYSSELNVNALELDDSALYLCASSEQPPGQGPSYYGYTFGSGTRLTVV.

This clone came up a few times. The chain employs TRBV28 and TRBJ1-6; no firm D call. The CDR3 spans 14 residues. V lost 2 bases to trimming and J lost 8 bases, with 10 bases between them. The V gene's germline CDR1 is MDHEN and CDR2 SYDVKM. CDR3 protein: CASSLRSQDSPLHF. DNA of the CDR3: TGTGCCAGCAGTTTACGGTCGCAGGATTCACCCCTCCACTTT.

The chain combines TRBV4-1 with TRBJ2-3; 7 nucleotides agree with TRBD2. Germline V gene data show CDR1 as MGHRA and CDR2 as YSYEKL. The CDR3 is made up of 17 amino acids. V lost 1 base and J lost 0; bases outside the gene matches: 7. The CDR3 DNA follows: TGCGCCAGCAGCCAAGTCGTAAGCGGGGCTAGCACAGATACGCAGTATTTT. This translates into CASSQVVSGASTDTQYF.

This chain connects TRBV24-1 to TRBJ2-3; D may be TRBD2 (5 bases). Germline CDR1 is KGHDR and CDR2 is SFDVKD. V shed 7 bases and J shed 3 bases, with 10 bases lying between them. The CDR3 sequence is 13 residues long. In nucleotides, the CDR3 is TGTGCCACCAGAAAATCGGGAACAGATACGCAGTATTTT. Encoded protein: CATRKSGTDTQYF.

The J gene is TRBJ1-2, the V gene TRBV6-5; maybe TRBD1 (6 bases). Deletions cut 4 bases from V and 6 bases from J, with 18 bases between. Germline lookup yields CDR1 MNHEY and CDR2 SVGAGI. This CDR3 has 15 amino acids. CDR3 protein: CASSSRGGRGHGYTF. CDR3 sequence (DNA): TGTGCCAGCAGTTCCCGTGGGGGCAGGGGACATGGCTACACCTTC.

V gene TRBV14 combines with J gene TRBJ1-1; D remains unclear. Trimming stripped 5 bases from V and 4 bases from J, with 23 bases between. CDR3 size: 17 residues. Germline V gives CDR1 SGHDN, CDR2 FVKESK. The CDR3 protein is CASSSYLARGGGTEAFF. CDR3 DNA: TGTGCCAGCAGCTCATACCTGGCACGGGGAGGAGGCACTGAAGCTTTCTTT.

This chain uses TRBV5-1 with TRBJ2-5; the match to TRBD2 covers 7 bases. V dropped 0 bases and J dropped 4; count of bases not matched to a gene: 12. The CDR3 contains 17 residues. Germline values: CDR1 SGHRS, CDR2 YFSETQ. The CDR3 nucleotides read TGCGCCAGCAGCTTGGTGTCCTGGGGCGGGAGTGTAGAGACCCAGTACTTC. Translation: CASSLVSWGGSVETQYF. The variable domain in full, with the rest retrieved from reference TRBV5-1 and TRBJ2-5, is KAGVTQTPRYLIKTRGQQVTLSCSPISGHRSVSWYQQTPGQGLQFLFEYFSETQRNKGNFPGRFSGRQFSNSRSEMNVSTLELGDSALYLCASSLVSWGGSVETQYFGPGTRLLVL.

The J gene is TRBJ2-4, the V gene TRBV6-5; 7 nucleotides agree with TRBD1. CDR3 length equals 15 residues. The V gene's germline CDR1 is MNHEY and CDR2 SVGAGI. V dropped 2 bases and J dropped 8; count of bases not matched to a gene: 9. In DNA form, the CDR3 reads TGTGCCAGCAGTTACGGGCAGGGGGAATTAGACATTCAGTACTTC. It is translated as CASSYGQGELDIQYF.

Notes on this clone: Since no conserved phenylalanine or tryptophan closes the CDR3, a read error is the likely cause. No DNA is shown, since the ends of the CDR3 on it are uncertain; the CDR3 is the one TCRdb lists. The chain combines TRBV6-1 with TRBJ2-4; the DNA was not compared with TRBD1, the D call given in the table. From germline, CDR1 is MNHNS and CDR2 SASEGT. A total of 14 residues make up the CDR3, ends included. CDR3 sequence: CASSEFLVGDRDLS.

The CDR3 coding sequence is TGTGCCAGCAGCCAACGGGGGGCTAACTATGGCTACACCTTC. Translated, it gives CASSQRGANYGYTF. The genes are TRBV3-1 (or the pseudogene TRBV3-2) and TRBJ1-2, with a possible D match to TRBD1 (5 bases). The ends were cut back, 2 bases at V and 0 bases at J, with 7 bases in the middle. The CDR3 contains 14 residues. Germline V gives CDR1 LGHDT, CDR2 YNNKEL (reference sequence).

The DNA for the CDR3 is TGTGCCAGTGGAGCATCTGGAAACACCATATATTTT. Its translation: CASGASGNTIYF. V gene TRBV19 combines with J gene TRBJ1-3; unclear D gene. V lost 8 bases to trimming and J lost 1 base, with 6 bases between them. Germline CDR1 and CDR2: LNHDA and SQIVND (reference sequence). The CDR3 is 12 residues long.

This clone was seen just once. V is TRBV9 and J is TRBJ2-3; a possible D gene is TRBD1 (6 bases). The CDR3 covers 15 residues. The V end was cut by 3 bases, the J end by 3 bases, with 14 bases between. CDR1 and CDR2 from the germline V gene are SGDLS and YYNGEE. In DNA form, the CDR3 reads TGTGCCAGCAGCGCTACAGGGTCAATGACAGATACGCAGTATTTT. Translating it yields CASSATGSMTDTQYF. Full variable domain (rest looked up from reference TRBV9 and TRBJ2-3): DSGVTQTPKHLITATGQRVTLRCSPRSGDLSVYWYQQSLDQGLQFLIQYYNGEERAKGNILERFSAQQFPDLHSELNLSSLELGDSALYFCASSATGSMTDTQYFGPGTRLTVL.

The V call is TRBV6-5, the J call TRBJ1-2; D is perhaps TRBD1 (6 bases). Trimming pared 6 bases from V and 3 bases from J, leaving 14 bases between. CDR3 length equals 14 residues. Per germline, CDR1 MNHEY and CDR2 SVGAGI. CDR3 amino acids: CASRRVGADYGYTF. The DNA for the CDR3 is TGTGCCAGCAGACGAGTGGGGGCGGACTATGGCTACACCTTC.

The chain's CDR3 is CASSPTSEADTQYF. The CDR3 DNA follows: TGTGCCAGCTCACCGACTAGCGAGGCAGATACGCAGTATTTT. The chain combines TRBV18 with TRBJ2-3; 8 bases match TRBD2. The germline gives CDR1 KGHSH, CDR2 LQKENI. CDR3 length: 14 amino acids. V gave up 3 bases and J gave up 4 bases; unmatched junction bases: 3.

This clone was counted between two and nine times. The chain joins TRBV5-1 to TRBJ1-5; a weak D match, TRBD1 (6 bases). The ends were cut back, 0 bases at V and 7 bases at J, with 11 bases in the middle. In germline, CDR1 is SGHRS, CDR2 YFSETQ. The CDR3 is 14 amino acids. CDR3 DNA: TGCGCCAGCAGCTTGGAGGGGGGGTCCCAGCCCCAGCATTTT. Amino acid sequence: CASSLEGGSQPQHF.

There are a few counts of this clone. The chain carries TRBV7-9 and TRBJ1-2; 9 bases align to TRBD1. Germline-derived CDR1 and CDR2 are SEHNR and FQNEAQ (reference sequence). V trimming: 4 bases; J trimming: 3 bases; junction bases outside the gene matches: 12. The CDR3 is 17 residues long. The CDR3 protein is CASSSSTGGALDYGYTF. DNA of the CDR3: TGTGCCAGCAGCTCATCAACAGGGGGCGCTTTGGACTATGGCTACACCTTC.

This rearrangement joins TRBV28 to TRBJ1-4; perhaps TRBD1 as D (6 bases). V was trimmed by 9 bases and J by 5 bases, leaving 10 bases between them. Per germline, CDR1 MDHEN and CDR2 SYDVKM. The CDR3 spans 12 residues. CDR3 in DNA: TGTGCCAGTACAACAGGGAATGAAAAACTGTTTTTT. Amino acid sequence: CASTTGNEKLFF.

This rearrangement joins TRBV19 to TRBJ2-5, with 9 bases fitting TRBD1. The CDR3 length is 18 residues. Trimming at V came to 2 bases and at J to 5 bases, leaving 15 bases not matched to a gene. Germline lookup yields CDR1 LNHDA and CDR2 SQIVND (reference sequence). CDR3 region: CASSIIRTGAYSRETQYF. The CDR3 coding sequence is TGTGCCAGTAGTATAATCCGGACAGGGGCCTACTCCAGGGAGACCCAGTACTTC.

The V and J genes are TRBV10-2 and TRBJ2-2, with D hard to call. With 5 bases removed from V and 4 bases from J, the gap between germline ends came to 11 bases. Germline V lookup: CDR1 WSHSY, CDR2 SAAADI. The CDR3 spans 14 residues. The CDR3 region is CASSTLSGTGELFF. CDR3 nucleotide sequence: TGCGCCAGCAGTACACTATCGGGCACCGGGGAGCTGTTTTTT.

This chain joins TRBV7-9 and TRBJ2-1; TRBD1 matches at 7 bases. V dropped 5 bases and J dropped 3; count of bases not matched to a gene: 16. The germline gives CDR1 SEHNR, CDR2 FQNEAQ (reference sequence). CDR3 size: 18 residues. The CDR3 loop reads CASSPWTGLSNNYNEQFF. The CDR3 DNA is TGTGCCAGCAGCCCGTGGACAGGCCTGTCCAACAACTACAATGAGCAGTTCTTC.

This clone was picked up one time. The rearrangement uses TRBV10-3 and TRBJ2-1; 8 positions match TRBD1. The trim removed 3 bases at V and 7 bases at J, leaving 5 bases unmatched. Germline V gene lookup returns CDR1 ENHRY and CDR2 SYGVKD. The CDR3 totals 14 residues. The CDR3 is CAISDLTGVNEQFF. The CDR3 DNA follows: TGTGCCATCAGTGACCTGACAGGGGTGAATGAGCAGTTCTTC.

This clone was detected only once. The chain couples TRBV2 to TRBJ2-1, with 13 bases lining up with TRBD2. The CDR3 contains 14 residues. In germline, CDR1 is SNHLY, CDR2 FYNNEI. The J segment lost 6 bases and the V segment lost 7 bases, leaving 3 bases of the junction unmatched. The CDR3 sequence: CASTLAGGLNEQFF. DNA of the CDR3: TGTGCCAGCACACTAGCGGGAGGGCTCAATGAGCAGTTCTTC.

V usage is TRBV6-5 and J usage is TRBJ1-2; D is perhaps TRBD1 (5 bases). The CDR3 totals 13 residues. V lost 8 bases to trimming and J lost 0 bases, with 10 bases between them. CDR1 is MNHEY, CDR2 SVGAGI, per germline. The CDR3 DNA follows: TGTGCCAGCGGGGACTCAGCTAACTATGGCTACACCTTC. Translating it yields CASGDSANYGYTF.

The chain uses TRBV7-9 and TRBJ2-5, with a weak D call TRBD2 (6 bases). The CDR3 consists of 12 residues. V was pared by 8 bases and J by 2 bases, with 9 bases between. Per germline, CDR1 SEHNR and CDR2 FQNEAQ (reference sequence). The CDR3 nucleotides are TGTGCCAGCGGGGACTTACAAGAGACCCAGTACTTC. Translating gives CASGDLQETQYF. Full variable domain (outside the CDR3, taken from reference TRBV7-9 and TRBJ2-5): DTGVSQNPRHKITKRGQNVTFRCDPISEHNRLYWYRQTLGQGPEFLTYFQNEAQLEKSRLLSDRFSAERPKGSFSTLEIQRTEQGDSAMYLCASGDLQETQYFGPGTRLLVL.

This clone appeared a single time. The V gene is TRBV7-9, the J gene TRBJ2-1; TRBD2 agrees at 9 bases. V lost 3 bases, J lost 9 bases, and 15 bases stayed unmatched. Germline-derived CDR1 and CDR2 are SEHNR and FQNEAQ (reference sequence). The CDR3 has 17 amino acids. The CDR3 DNA sequence: TGTGCCAGCAGCTTGATCAGGCTAGCGGGATGGGCGGGTGAGCAGTTCTTC. Its protein product is CASSLIRLAGWAGEQFF.

The rearrangement uses TRBV5-1 and TRBJ2-1; maybe TRBD1 (6 bases). Between the trimmed V and J ends, which lost 1 base and 8 bases, there was a span of 10 bases. The CDR3 length is 13 residues. Germline V lookup: CDR1 SGHRS, CDR2 YFSETQ. Written as DNA, the CDR3 is TGCGCCAGCAGCTTGCCTGGGGGCGATGAGCAGTTCTTC. Translating gives CASSLPGGDEQFF.

This chain connects TRBV5-1 to TRBJ2-7; D is possibly TRBD2 (5 bases). Germline V lookup: CDR1 SGHRS, CDR2 YFSETQ. CDR3 length equals 13 residues. Trimming cost V 0 bases and J 4 bases, with 8 bases left between them. The CDR3 sequence: CASSLDPGYEQYF. The CDR3 coding sequence is TGCGCCAGCAGCTTGGATCCGGGATACGAGCAGTACTTC.

The chain recombines TRBV28 with TRBJ1-1; tentative D call: TRBD1 (5 bases). The length of the CDR3 is 15 residues. V lost 4 bases and J 2 bases, leaving 14 bases between the germline ends. Germline values: CDR1 MDHEN, CDR2 SYDVKM. As DNA, the CDR3 is TGTGCCAGCAGTTCGGCAGGGTCGGCAAACACTGAAGCTTTCTTT. Translation: CASSSAGSANTEAFF.

In DNA, the CDR3 is TGTGCCAGCAGCGCCCAGAGTGGAGCGACGCAGTATTTT. This sequence encodes CASSAQSGATQYF. The chain couples TRBV7-3 to TRBJ2-3; D is ambiguous. The CDR3 has 13 amino acids. V dropped 5 bases and J dropped 9 bases, with 15 bases sitting between them. Germline V gene lookup returns CDR1 SGHTA and CDR2 FQGTGA.

The J gene is TRBJ1-1, the V gene TRBV23-1; D possibly corresponds to TRBD1 (5 bases). TRBV23-1 is an ORF, with its function uncertain. V was pared by 7 bases and J by 4 bases, with 19 bases between. The CDR3 has 15 amino acids. In nucleotides, the CDR3 is TGCGCCAGCACCCTAAGGGGATATTCCGTCACTGAAGCTTTCTTT. This sequence encodes CASTLRGYSVTEAFF.

The chain has TRBV12-1 and TRBJ1-5. TRBV12-1 is labeled a pseudogene. This CDR3 has 14 amino acids. CDR3 nucleotides: TGTGCCCCCGGAGCTTGGAGGCAGCATCAGCCCCAGCATTTT. This encodes CAPGAWRQHQPQHF.